This record looks at one TCR beta chain sequence and its context. Its antigen is still unknown. No base quality information exists; no much larger clone differs at one position. This specimen comes from a study of cytomegalovirus exposure and HLA in healthy donors (dated by TCRdb to about 2017). About the study as a whole: According to an earlier analysis of several hundred of the donors, 200 million or so T cells yielded roughly 110 million unique TCR beta sequences and 276 Gb of sequence data. Roughly 300 gigabases of sequencing data and tens of millions of unique TCR sequences were included in an early release covering about 700 HLA-typed donors. Of the 300 to 450 genotyped donors, over 80% were placed in the genetic ancestry cluster associated with self-reported Caucasian donors. The study aimed to test whether cataloging public T cell receptors could reveal signatures of past pathogen exposure. The T cell repertoires of 550 to 850 subjects were profiled by immunosequencing and related to cytomegalovirus serostatus. Along with the approximately 650-subject first cohort, a separate validation cohort of over a hundred different subjects was used. To predict cytomegalovirus infection status, the study brought together high-throughput TCR immunosequencing, statistical association of individual TCRs with disease status, and machine learning. To study patterns of TCR occurrence, a later analysis re-analyzed previously published TCR beta repertoires from 650 to 750 donors and added high-resolution HLA genotyping. Rather than drawing on any new phenotypic data, the later analysis identified candidate immune exposures from TCR beta sequences and the way those sequences occurred across donors. In an earlier analysis of 500 to 650 of the donors, high-throughput TCR beta sequencing was used to judge whether each TCR beta V gene segment behaved as functional or pseudogenic. Donor age, sex, ethnicity and CMV serostatus were collected together with the repertoire data. A later genetic analysis used genome-wide SNP genotypes for about three fifths of the roughly 700 donors, treating that subset as a discovery cohort. Every repertoire in the discovery cohort had been generated on one and the same sequencing platform. HLA typing covered class I and class II loci at four-digit resolution. The number of typed donors differed by locus: 629-630 for A, B, C, DRB1 and DQB1; approximately 520 for DQA1; 600 to 610 for DPA1; and around 470 for DPB1. Five DR-DQ haplotypes were handled as single units for association and clustering because linkage in the cohort was strong. Among around 400 genotyped donors of the cohort, an average of about 220,000 unique TCR beta nucleotide sequences was sequenced per donor, of which approximately 19% were non-productive. The paper as a whole reports these results and caveats: According to a later analysis, TCR association rates differed among HLA loci, with DRB1 alleles showing the most associated TCRs and HLA-C alleles showing the fewest. The presence/absence analyses assumed that sequencing depth was roughly uniform across donors, and that assumption may not be true. A later genetic analysis associated a missense DCLRE1C variant with V-gene and J-gene trimming of TCR beta chains, and an independent cohort replicated the association. In a later analysis, several top co-occurrence clusters were reported to appear linked to parvovirus B19, influenza, CMV and Epstein-Barr virus. In a later analysis, HLA-associated TCR beta chains were found to be more clonally expanded and to have lower generation probabilities than equally common non-associated chains. Linkage disequilibrium might explain the correlated functional status among segregating V segments, but an unknown experimental factor could not be ruled out. In vitro tests confirmed that a few of the cytomegalovirus-associated TCR beta chains recognize cytomegalovirus antigens. In this cohort, only TCR beta chains were sequenced, and detectable features were limited by the absence of alpha or paired-chain data. For the cohort, immune exposure information was limited to CMV serostatus. A later analysis found that most CMV-associated TCR beta chains appeared HLA-restricted, with HLA associations seemingly driven largely by CMV exposure. The classifier was reported to diagnose cytomegalovirus status with high specificity and sensitivity in both the original cohort and the validation cohort. The study listed 164 TCR beta chains as associated with cytomegalovirus. Specific HLA alleles were associated with 16,951 TCR beta sequences at a false discovery rate of 0.05 in a later analysis. A later genetic analysis reported fewer N-insertions in productive TCRs among donors in an Asian-associated ancestry cluster than the roughly 670-donor mean. Assigning TCR associations to individual alleles was difficult when HLA alleles, especially DR and DQ, strongly co-occurred. While some public TCRs were present in many individuals, most TCR sequences turned up only very rarely across donors. Because some donors lacked HLA typing at each locus, the association tests relied only on the typed subset. Some IMGT-functional V segments, including TRBV6-2 and TRBV6-3, could not be distinguished by the 87-base-pair reads and were therefore excluded. A further reported finding was that TCR beta sequences accurately predicted the HLA-A and HLA-B alleles for most subjects in the first cohort. A cluster of highly shared sequence variants was judged likely to represent a technical artifact of the sequencing pipeline. It was suggested by the authors that the approach could potentially be generalized to other disease states and immunological phenotypes. In an earlier analysis of some 500 of the donors, most TCR beta V segments were observed in productive rearrangements about 87% or about 30% of the time, broadly matching IMGT annotations. Because counts were too low, roughly 18 rarely observed V segments, including chromosome 9 orphons, were left out of the earlier analysis of approximately 580 of the donors.

Taken from cysteine to phenylalanine, the CDR3 has 18 residues. This entry keeps only the CDR3 DNA: 54 bases, framed from base 1. Based on the germline V gene, the CDR1 and CDR2 sequences are ENHRY and SYGVKD. Relative to germline, V is missing 5 bases and J is missing 0 bases, with 7 bases of the junction outside any gene match. The cohort comprised 666 healthy bone marrow donors. Cohort members were all nominally healthy when sampled, although unrecorded immune exposures were likely present. The donor was CMV seropositive and was included in the group of 300 or so seropositive cohort members. A peripheral blood sample was provided by each donor, and peripheral blood mononuclear cells were used for TCR beta sequencing. The Qiagen DNeasy Blood Extraction Kit was used to extract genomic DNA from the blood cell samples. The library came from the immunoSEQ multiplex PCR assay. For the multiplex PCR, a mixture combining 60 forward primers for TCR Vbeta segments and 13 reverse primers for TCR Jbeta segments was used. The CDR3 region of rearranged TCR beta genes was amplified from genomic DNA with a multiplex PCR assay. On the Illumina HiSeq System, the amplified TCR beta libraries were sequenced as 87-base-pair reads. The authors processed their data as follows. In a later analysis, some 80 million unique TCR beta chains were counted across the roughly 670 repertoires, and around 11 million of these chains were shared by at least two donors. A nearest-neighbor algorithm error-corrected the raw reads and collapsed the reads into unique sequences, merging closely related sequences to remove PCR and sequencing errors. To assign V, D and J gene segments, CDR3 sequences were aligned to IMGT reference sequences. For a sequence to be retained, a match of at least six nucleotides to both a V gene segment and a J gene segment was required. Rearrangements were classified as productive when the CDR3 lacked stop codons and remained in frame with V and J, and all other rearrangements were classified as non-productive. CDR3 was defined by IMGT convention, running from the second conserved V-encoded cysteine to the conserved J-encoded phenylalanine. The earlier analysis of 587 of the donors excluded sequences that lacked an unambiguous match to a single V gene segment. In an earlier analysis of some 590 of the donors, a V segment was called functional when productive rearrangements were above 56.7%, and segregating when the standard deviation between donors exceeded 5%. A statistical classification framework was built to diagnose cytomegalovirus status from the catalog of TCR beta chain sequences. A later analysis assigned V and J genes by comparing TCR nucleotide sequences with IMGT/GENE-DB human TR gene sequences. A later analysis assigned CDR3 sequences and most-parsimonious VDJ recombination scenarios with the TCRdist pipeline. A later analysis defined each TCR beta chain by its CDR3 amino acid sequence plus V-gene family, and excluded reads lacking a unique V-gene family. In a later analysis, 500 to 700 highly shared, low-generation-probability nucleotide sequences were removed to address suspected cross-contamination and a sequencing artifact. A later analysis calculated a clonal expansion index for each public chain from normalized within-repertoire ranks of inferred template counts. In a later analysis, generation probabilities were computed with a VDJ recombination model fitted to out-of-frame rearrangements, and the resulting probabilities were checked against IGoR. A later analysis scored TCR-TCR, TCR-HLA and TCR-CMV co-occurrence with hypergeometric tests, applying a repertoire-size bias correction to TCR pairs. False discovery rates were estimated in a later analysis by permuting HLA or CMV assignments 20 times. In a later analysis, co-occurring TCRs were grouped with DBSCAN, and TCRdist sequence similarity was added when clustering was performed within HLA-allele-positive subsets. Repertoires with fewer than 30,000 or more than 120,000 public chains were left out of co-occurrence clustering, as were a handful of repertoires with anomalous nucleotide sharing. Held by TCRdb, this immuneACCESS table contains in-frame sequences only and omits some clones. Under half of the omission traces to an unresolved V gene where checked; the cause of the rest is unknown. The V and J calls and clone size were taken over from that table, and D and trimming were inferred from the DNA. This sample holds some 92,000 clones; 75% to 85% were observed only once. About 10% of the sample is held by the ten biggest clonotypes.

The receptor's source is a man aged 18 to 29 in good health and CMV-seropositive. The sequenced sample was PBMCs. Recombination joined TRBV10-3 with TRBJ1-6, with 10 middle bases fitting TRBD1. The DNA sequence is given as TGTGCCATCAGTAAGGACAGGGGGATGAGCTCCTATAATTCACCCCTCCACTTT. It codes for CAISKDRGMSSYNSPLHF.